The present TCR beta chain was sequenced within a study of CD8+CD57+ T cells in acquired aplastic anemia. Sequencing was done on patients that had shown CD8+CD57+ cell expansion by flow cytometry. The use of genomic DNA as template underpinned the TCR beta VDJ and CDR3 profiling. TCRdb processed the reads anew with MiXCR; each CDR3 protein has one entry. This sample carries some 160,000 distinct CDR3 sequences, around 48% of them seen once, and the ten largest clones take approximately 3%. The germline V and J ends were trimmed by 5 bases and 0 bases, with 14 bases remaining between them. This CDR3 spans 16 amino acids. The germline V gene has CDR1 SNHLY and CDR2 FYNNEI. This clonotype was seen ten or more times.

J is TRBJ2-1 and V is TRBV2; TRBD2 is a possible D gene (6 bases). Sequenced: sorted CD4+, CD8+, or CD8+CD57+ T cells (not recorded which) from PBMCs. The receptor's source is a human donor with aplastic anemia. CDR3 amino acids: CASSTRLDLSYNEQFF. The CDR3 DNA is TGTGCCAGCAGTACCCGACTAGATCTCTCCTACAATGAGCAGTTCTTC.